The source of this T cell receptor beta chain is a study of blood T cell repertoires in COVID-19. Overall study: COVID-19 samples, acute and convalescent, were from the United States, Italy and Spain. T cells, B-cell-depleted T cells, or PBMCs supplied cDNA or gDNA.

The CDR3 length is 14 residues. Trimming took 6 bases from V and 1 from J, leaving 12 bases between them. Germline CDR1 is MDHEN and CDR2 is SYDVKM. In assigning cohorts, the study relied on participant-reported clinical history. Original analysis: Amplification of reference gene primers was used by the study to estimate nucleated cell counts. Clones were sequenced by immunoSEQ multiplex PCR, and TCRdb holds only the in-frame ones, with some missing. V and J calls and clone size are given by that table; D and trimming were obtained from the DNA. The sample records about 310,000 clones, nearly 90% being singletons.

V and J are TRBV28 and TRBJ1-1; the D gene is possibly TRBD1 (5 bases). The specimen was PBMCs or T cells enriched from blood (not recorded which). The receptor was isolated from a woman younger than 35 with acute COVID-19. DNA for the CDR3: TGTGCCAGCAGGGGGATCACAGGGAACACTGAAGCTTTCTTT. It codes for CASRGITGNTEAFF.